Below, 20 T cell receptor beta chains from the same sample are listed, as sequenced in a study of blood T cell repertoires in COVID-19. Using immunoSEQ multiplex PCR, the repertoire was profiled, and TCRdb retains in-frame clones only, with some absent. This sample has about 43,000 clones, with about 87% found just once. Sequenced material: peripheral blood. The source of these receptors is a man aged 60 to 75 with active COVID-19.

A single count supports this clone. V gene TRBV19 combines with J gene TRBJ1-3, with D possibly matching TRBD1 (6 bases). The CDR3 length is 15 residues. In germline, CDR1 is LNHDA, CDR2 SQIVND (reference sequence). The germline V and J ends were trimmed by 5 bases and 1 base, with 12 bases remaining between them. The CDR3 DNA follows: TGTGCCAGTAGTTCCAACAGGGATTCTGGAAACACCATATATTTT. Translated: CASSSNRDSGNTIYF.

The chain is built from TRBV4-3 and TRBJ2-1; D is unresolved. CDR1 is LGHNA, CDR2 YSLEER, per germline. V lost 0 bases and J 5 bases, leaving 5 bases between the germline ends. This CDR3 comprises 13 residues. CDR3 region: CASSQEANNEQFF. The CDR3 nucleotides are TGCGCCAGCAGCCAAGAAGCGAACAATGAGCAGTTCTTC.

J is TRBJ2-3 and V is TRBV5-1; 8 positions agree with TRBD1. V gave up 4 bases and J gave up 6 bases; unmatched junction bases: 4. CDR1 and CDR2 from the germline V gene are SGHRS and YFSETQ. The CDR3 totals 13 residues. CDR3 in amino acids: CASSPRTGDTQYF. In DNA form, the CDR3 reads TGCGCCAGCAGCCCCCGGACAGGGGATACGCAGTATTTT.

The chain carries TRBV6-5 and TRBJ1-3; D may be TRBD1 (5 bases). Germline CDR1 reads MNHEY; CDR2 reads SVGAGI. The CDR3 consists of 14 residues. V shed 5 bases and J shed 9 bases, with 17 bases lying between them. This chain's CDR3 is CASSLILGGGTIYF. The CDR3 coding sequence is TGTGCCAGCAGTCTAATCCTCGGGGGAGGCACCATATATTTT.

The gene calls are TRBV19 and TRBJ2-5; tentatively, D is TRBD2 (7 bases). The V end was cut by 3 bases, the J end by 5 bases, with 10 bases between. The CDR3 extends over 13 amino acids. CDR1 is LNHDA and CDR2 is SQIVND in the germline V gene (reference sequence). CDR3 nucleotide sequence: TGTGCCAGTAGTATGTCGGGGGGCGAGACCCAGTACTTC. Translating it yields CASSMSGGETQYF.

This sequence joins TRBV5-1 and TRBJ1-2; D is uncertain. The ends were cut back, 4 bases at V and 7 bases at J, with 20 bases in the middle. The CDR3 runs 15 residues. In germline, CDR1 is SGHRS, CDR2 YFSETQ. DNA of the CDR3: TGCGCCAGCAGCCTGAATAGAGATGGTGGAGGTGGCTACACCTTC. Protein: CASSLNRDGGGGYTF.

For the CDR3, the DNA is TGTGCCAGCAGCGTCGGTCCTGAAGCTTTCTTT. Amino acids: CASSVGPEAFF. The J gene is TRBJ1-1, the V gene TRBV9, with D hard to call. The CDR3 extends over 11 amino acids. The germline CDR1 and CDR2 sequences are SGDLS and YYNGEE. V lost 2 bases and J 6 bases, leaving 5 bases between the germline ends. The variable domain in full, with the rest retrieved from reference TRBV9 and TRBJ1-1, is DSGVTQTPKHLITATGQRVTLRCSPRSGDLSVYWYQQSLDQGLQFLIQYYNGEERAKGNILERFSAQQFPDLHSELNLSSLELGDSALYFCASSVGPEAFFGQGTRLTVV.

The chain joins TRBV5-1 to TRBJ1-1, with 7 bases matching TRBD1. The CDR3 sequence is 14 residues long. Germline V CDR1 and CDR2: SGHRS, YFSETQ. With V trimmed by 2 bases and J by 4 bases, 5 bases remained unmatched. The chain's CDR3 is CASSLGGLVTEAFF. The CDR3 DNA reads as TGCGCCAGCAGCTTAGGGGGCTTGGTCACTGAAGCTTTCTTT.

The chain employs TRBV5-1 and TRBJ2-3; 9 positions agree with TRBD2. Germline CDR1 and CDR2: SGHRS and YFSETQ. The junction had 7 bases not matched to a gene; V was cut back by 4 bases and J by 1 base. The CDR3 is 16 amino acids. The CDR3 here is CASSPRTSARTDTQYF. CDR3 DNA: TGCGCCAGCAGCCCACGGACTAGCGCCCGCACAGATACGCAGTATTTT.

This chain uses TRBV5-1 with TRBJ2-1, with TRBD2 identical over 14 bases. Germline CDR1 and CDR2: SGHRS and YFSETQ. The CDR3 consists of 18 residues. V shed 3 bases, J shed 7 bases, and the junction held 12 bases outside the gene matches. The CDR3 DNA follows: TGCGCCAGCAGCTCCGGACTAGCGGGAGGCAGGTTAAGGAATGAGCAGTTCTTC. This encodes CASSSGLAGGRLRNEQFF.

CDR3 sequence (DNA): TGTGCCAGCAGGGTCAGGGGTCGAAGGACAGATACGCAGTATTTT. Its translation is CASRVRGRRTDTQYF. The rearrangement uses TRBV2 and TRBJ2-3; a weak D match, TRBD1 (6 bases). The CDR3 runs to 15 residues. The germline V and J ends were trimmed by 6 bases and 3 bases, with 16 bases remaining between them. CDR1 SNHLY and CDR2 FYNNEI come from the germline V gene.

This clone was counted a single time. The chain is built from TRBV11-2 and TRBJ2-7; D is ambiguous. Trimming pared 4 bases from V and 4 bases from J, leaving 14 bases between. Per germline, CDR1 SGHAT and CDR2 FQNNGV. This CDR3 contains 14 residues. CDR3 sequence: CASSSLGSVYEQYF. The CDR3 DNA sequence: TGTGCCAGCAGCTCTCTCGGGTCCGTTTACGAGCAGTACTTC.

The genes are TRBV5-1 and TRBJ1-2, with TRBD1 matching over 8 bases. Germline lookup yields CDR1 SGHRS and CDR2 YFSETQ. This CDR3 has 16 amino acids. Trimming removed 0 bases from V and 3 bases from J; junction bases left unmatched: 7. In DNA, the CDR3 is TGCGCCAGCAGCTTGGTTGCAGGGGGCGAATACTATGGCTACACCTTC. Its protein product is CASSLVAGGEYYGYTF.

This chain links TRBV7-3 with TRBJ2-1; TRBD2 matches 7 bases. The CDR3 totals 13 residues. Losses at the gene ends were 5 bases for V and 2 bases for J; bases not matched to a gene: 0. Germline CDR1 reads SGHTA; CDR2 reads FQGTGA. CDR3 region: CASSGGAYNEQFF. CDR3 DNA sequence: TGTGCCAGCAGCGGGGGGGCCTACAATGAGCAGTTCTTC.

The CDR3 here is CASSVEGGVTGELFF. CDR3 sequence (DNA): TGTGCCAGCAGCGTAGAGGGCGGGGTCACCGGGGAGCTGTTTTTT. V gene TRBV9 combines with J gene TRBJ2-2; a possible D gene is TRBD2 (6 bases). CDR1 is SGDLS and CDR2 is YYNGEE in the germline V gene. This CDR3 comprises 15 residues. The V gene lost 0 bases and the J gene lost 4 bases, with 10 bases spanning the gap. Looking up the rest from reference TRBV9 and TRBJ2-2 gives the full variable domain: DSGVTQTPKHLITATGQRVTLRCSPRSGDLSVYWYQQSLDQGLQFLIQYYNGEERAKGNILERFSAQQFPDLHSELNLSSLELGDSALYFCASSVEGGVTGELFFGEGSRLTVL.

The rearrangement joins TRBV6-5 to TRBJ2-1, with 16 positions matching TRBD2. The V segment lost 0 bases and the J segment 12 bases; nucleotides outside the gene matches: 5. In germline, CDR1 is MNHEY, CDR2 SVGAGI. The CDR3 length is 16 residues. The CDR3 sequence: CASSYSGTSGRDAQFF. The CDR3 DNA reads TGTGCCAGCAGTTACTCGGGGACTAGCGGGAGGGATGCGCAGTTCTTC.

This chain joins TRBV29-1 and TRBJ2-1, with a tentative D call TRBD2 (6 bases). CDR1 SQVTM and CDR2 ANQGSEA come from the germline V gene. The CDR3 has 16 amino acids. V lost 1 base, J lost 2 bases, and 15 bases lay in between. CDR3 sequence: CSVEGGGGKTYNEQFF. The CDR3 bases are TGCAGCGTTGAAGGAGGCGGCGGGAAAACCTACAATGAGCAGTTCTTC.

As DNA, the CDR3 is TGCGCCAGCAGCCAAGAATTTGCAGGGCGGGGGAATTCACCCCTCCACTTT. Protein sequence: CASSQEFAGRGNSPLHF. The chain links TRBV4-3 to TRBJ1-6, with D tentatively TRBD1 (5 bases). The CDR3 contains 17 residues. V lost 0 bases and J lost 7, with 16 bases in between. From germline, CDR1 is LGHNA and CDR2 YSLEER.

The chain joins TRBV2 to TRBJ2-6; 14 nucleotides align to TRBD2. The CDR3 consists of 17 residues. Germline assignment: CDR1 SNHLY and CDR2 FYNNEI. Trimming at V came to 6 bases and at J to 4 bases, leaving 5 bases not matched to a gene. This chain's CDR3 is CASSGLAGGVGANVLTF. DNA for the CDR3: TGTGCCAGCAGCGGACTAGCGGGAGGTGTGGGGGCCAACGTCCTGACTTTC.

The rearrangement links TRBV13 to TRBJ2-7, with 12 bases that match TRBD2. The V and J ends lost 5 bases and 6 bases, in that order; junction bases with no gene match: 8. Germline CDR1 PRHDT, CDR2 FYEKMQ (reference sequence). The CDR3 is 15 residues long. CDR3 coding DNA: TGTGCCAGCAGCCTCCGACTAGCGGGGGCGGGCGAGCAGTACTTC. Translation: CASSLRLAGAGEQYF.